This is a list of T cell receptor beta chains from one sample in a study of technical replicates of blood from several donors. Assay used: immunoSEQ multiplex PCR; TCRdb lists only in-frame clones, some missing. The sample contains over 70,000 clones, roughly 90% of which appear only once. Sequencing was done on a sample of T cells isolated from PBMCs. The receptors were gathered from a human donor in good health. Each CDR3 is given with its conserved first and last residue. The order of the fields is D gene, V gene, clone size, J gene, CDR3 DNA, CDR3 protein. The D gene is left open where the match is weak. Clone sizes are given selectively: once, few, many, or a class where the clone is expanded.

d_gene: -
v_gene: TRBV11-3
abundance: few
j_gene: TRBJ1-1
CDR3nt: TGTGCCAGCAGCTCCAGGGCGGGGACTGAAGCTTTCTTT
CDR3aa: CASSSRAGTEAFF

d_gene: TRBD1
v_gene: TRBV5-1
abundance: -
j_gene: TRBJ2-1
CDR3nt: TGCGCCAGCAGTTTGGACAGGGGAAACAATGAGCAGTTCTTC
CDR3aa: CASSLDRGNNEQFF

d_gene: TRBD2
v_gene: TRBV7-6
abundance: -
j_gene: TRBJ2-5
CDR3nt: TGTGCCAGCAGCTTAGCGGGGGAACTGACTAGCTGGGTCTTGGAGACCCAGTACTTC
CDR3aa: CASSLAGELTSWVLETQYF

d_gene: -
v_gene: TRBV12-2
abundance: -
j_gene: TRBJ2-3
CDR3nt: TGTGCAAGTCGCTTGGATGGCGGGTACACAGATACGCAGTATTTT
CDR3aa: CASRLDGGYTDTQYF

d_gene: TRBD1
v_gene: TRBV19
abundance: -
j_gene: TRBJ2-7
CDR3nt: TGTGCCAGTAGTGACCCGGGACAGCCTTCTTCCTACGAGCAGTACTTC
CDR3aa: CASSDPGQPSSYEQYF

d_gene: TRBD2
v_gene: TRBV4-3
abundance: -
j_gene: TRBJ2-1
CDR3nt: TGCGCCAGCAGCCCTGGGGCGGGGCGGGAGAATGAGCAGTTCTTC
CDR3aa: CASSPGAGRENEQFF

d_gene: -
v_gene: TRBV11-2
abundance: -
j_gene: TRBJ1-3
CDR3nt: TGTGCCAGCAGCTTGCGCCGAACCCAAAACACCATATATTTT
CDR3aa: CASSLRRTQNTIYF

d_gene: TRBD2
v_gene: TRBV5-4
abundance: -
j_gene: TRBJ2-7
CDR3nt: TGTGCCAGCAGCTCCGCCCGGACTAGCGGGACGTCCGAGCAGTACTTC
CDR3aa: CASSSARTSGTSEQYF

d_gene: -
v_gene: TRBV2
abundance: -
j_gene: TRBJ2-3
CDR3nt: TGTGCCAGCAGTGGGTTTCTAGACCCTAGCACAGATACGCAGTATTTT
CDR3aa: CASSGFLDPSTDTQYF

d_gene: TRBD1
v_gene: TRBV7-2
abundance: -
j_gene: TRBJ2-6
CDR3nt: TGTGCCAGCATACCGGGACAGGGGAGCTCTGGGGCCAACGTCCTGACTTTC
CDR3aa: CASIPGQGSSGANVLTF

d_gene: -
v_gene: TRBV5-1
abundance: once
j_gene: TRBJ1-1
CDR3nt: TGCGCCAGCAGCTTGGGTAGCGGGGTCACTGAAGCTTTCTTT
CDR3aa: CASSLGSGVTEAFF

d_gene: -
v_gene: TRBV29-1
abundance: -
j_gene: TRBJ1-1
CDR3nt: TGCAGCGTTGAACTTGCAGGCTACACTGAAGCTTTCTTT
CDR3aa: CSVELAGYTEAFF

d_gene: -
v_gene: TRBV5-6
abundance: -
j_gene: TRBJ1-2
CDR3nt: TGTGCCAGCAGCTCGGCCGACAGCTATGGCTACACCTTC
CDR3aa: CASSSADSYGYTF

d_gene: TRBD1
v_gene: TRBV7-3
abundance: -
j_gene: TRBJ2-1
CDR3nt: TGTGCCAGCAGCTTAGGACAGGGGGGGGCCAATGAGCAGTTCTTC
CDR3aa: CASSLGQGGANEQFF

d_gene: -
v_gene: TRBV13
abundance: -
j_gene: TRBJ2-7
CDR3nt: TGTGCCAGTCGAGAGGAGGGCAACCACGAGCAGTACTTC
CDR3aa: CASREEGNHEQYF

d_gene: -
v_gene: TRBV9
abundance: -
j_gene: TRBJ1-2
CDR3nt: TGTGCCAGCAGCGTCGCGGGGGCGCTGGGCTATGGCTACACCTTC
CDR3aa: CASSVAGALGYGYTF

d_gene: TRBD1
v_gene: TRBV4-1
abundance: -
j_gene: TRBJ1-5
CDR3nt: TGCGCCAGCAGCCGCCATACAGGGGGCAATCAGCCCCAGCATTTT
CDR3aa: CASSRHTGGNQPQHF

d_gene: TRBD1
v_gene: TRBV6-1
abundance: -
j_gene: TRBJ1-5
CDR3nt: TGTGCCAGCACTCCGACAGGGTTGAATCAGCCCCAGCATTTT
CDR3aa: CASTPTGLNQPQHF

d_gene: -
v_gene: TRBV2
abundance: -
j_gene: TRBJ2-2
CDR3nt: TGTGCCAGCAGTGAGCTCAGAGGAGGTTTTCTGTTTTTT
CDR3aa: CASSELRGGFLFF

d_gene: -
v_gene: TRBV9
abundance: once
j_gene: TRBJ2-5
CDR3nt: TGTGCCAGCAGCAGATACGGTTCGTTTCAAGAGACCCAGTACTTC
CDR3aa: CASSRYGSFQETQYF

d_gene: -
v_gene: TRBV27
abundance: -
j_gene: TRBJ2-7
CDR3nt: TGTGCCAGCAGCCTTCTTGGGGCCCACGAGCAGTACTTC
CDR3aa: CASSLLGAHEQYF

d_gene: -
v_gene: TRBV19
abundance: -
j_gene: TRBJ2-2
CDR3nt: TGTGCCAGCCTGAATAGCGGAGAAAAATTGAACACCGGGGAGCTGTTTTTT
CDR3aa: CASLNSGEKLNTGELFF

d_gene: -
v_gene: TRBV2
abundance: -
j_gene: TRBJ2-3
CDR3nt: TGTGCCAACGGGAAGGCAGATACGCAGTATTTT
CDR3aa: CANGKADTQYF

d_gene: TRBD1
v_gene: TRBV20-1
abundance: -
j_gene: TRBJ2-7
CDR3nt: TGCAGTGGACAGGGGGTTTACGAGCAGTACTTC
CDR3aa: CSGQGVYEQYF

d_gene: TRBD1
v_gene: TRBV11-3
abundance: -
j_gene: TRBJ1-4
CDR3nt: TGTGCCAGCGGGGGGACAGTACACGAAAAACTGTTTTTT
CDR3aa: CASGGTVHEKLFF

d_gene: -
v_gene: TRBV15
abundance: -
j_gene: TRBJ2-7
CDR3nt: TGTGCCACCAGTACGGCAGGTAGCTACGAGCAGTACTTC
CDR3aa: CATSTAGSYEQYF

d_gene: -
v_gene: TRBV5-6
abundance: -
j_gene: TRBJ2-2
CDR3nt: TGTGCCAGCAGCTTGGTTGACAGGAACACCGGGGAGCTGTTTTTT
CDR3aa: CASSLVDRNTGELFF

d_gene: -
v_gene: TRBV7-2
abundance: -
j_gene: TRBJ2-5
CDR3nt: TGTGCCAGCAATGGCAGGGCCTCGGCCCAGTACTTC
CDR3aa: CASNGRASAQYF

d_gene: TRBD2
v_gene: TRBV28
abundance: -
j_gene: TRBJ2-7
CDR3nt: TGTGCCAGCAGCAGAGCTCCTAGCGGGAGGTACTACGAGCAGTACTTC
CDR3aa: CASSRAPSGRYYEQYF

d_gene: TRBD1
v_gene: TRBV9
abundance: -
j_gene: TRBJ1-5
CDR3nt: TGTGCCAGCAGCGTAAATCATTTGAGGACAGGGGGCGCAAACCAGCCCCAGCATTTT
CDR3aa: CASSVNHLRTGGANQPQHF

d_gene: -
v_gene: TRBV4-1
abundance: -
j_gene: TRBJ2-7
CDR3nt: TGCGCCAGCAGCCAAGACGGGGTAGGTGGAAACGAGCAGTACTTC
CDR3aa: CASSQDGVGGNEQYF

d_gene: -
v_gene: TRBV28
abundance: -
j_gene: TRBJ2-5
CDR3nt: TGTGCCAGCAGTTTATTCGGGAACTCCCGTTTGGAGGCCCAGTACTTC
CDR3aa: CASSLFGNSRLEAQYF

d_gene: TRBD2
v_gene: TRBV6-1
abundance: -
j_gene: TRBJ2-5
CDR3nt: TGTGCCAGCAGTGAATCAGGACTAGCGGGAGTCGAGACCCAGTACTTC
CDR3aa: CASSESGLAGVETQYF

d_gene: TRBD1
v_gene: TRBV7-8
abundance: once
j_gene: TRBJ2-7
CDR3nt: TGTGCCAGCAGCTTACTCTACGGACAGGGGCCTGAATCCTACGAGCAGTACTTC
CDR3aa: CASSLLYGQGPESYEQYF

d_gene: TRBD1
v_gene: TRBV11-2
abundance: -
j_gene: TRBJ1-1
CDR3nt: TGTGCCAGCAGCTCGGACAGGGAGATCACTGAAGCTTTCTTT
CDR3aa: CASSSDREITEAFF

d_gene: TRBD1
v_gene: TRBV27
abundance: few
j_gene: TRBJ2-7
CDR3nt: TGTGCCAGCAGTCTCGTACCGGGACAGGGTACCTACGAGCAGTACTTC
CDR3aa: CASSLVPGQGTYEQYF

d_gene: TRBD1
v_gene: TRBV7-6
abundance: -
j_gene: TRBJ2-1
CDR3nt: TGTGCCAGCAGCCCCACAGGGGGCTACAATGAGCAGTTCTTC
CDR3aa: CASSPTGGYNEQFF

d_gene: -
v_gene: TRBV4-2
abundance: -
j_gene: TRBJ2-1
CDR3nt: TGTGCCAGCAGCCAAGAGGCCGGGGTGAACAATGAGCAGTTCTTC
CDR3aa: CASSQEAGVNNEQFF

d_gene: -
v_gene: TRBV29-1
abundance: once
j_gene: TRBJ1-4
CDR3nt: TGCAGCGTTCAGGGTTCGCCTAATGAAAAACTGTTTTTT
CDR3aa: CSVQGSPNEKLFF

d_gene: -
v_gene: TRBV7-2
abundance: -
j_gene: TRBJ1-5
CDR3nt: TGTGCCAGCAGCAAGGACTCCAATCAGCCCCAGCATTTT
CDR3aa: CASSKDSNQPQHF

d_gene: TRBD1
v_gene: TRBV27
abundance: -
j_gene: TRBJ2-2
CDR3nt: TGTGCCAGCACCAGGACAGGGGCGTATCCCGGGGAGCTGTTTTTT
CDR3aa: CASTRTGAYPGELFF

d_gene: -
v_gene: TRBV7-3
abundance: -
j_gene: TRBJ1-1
CDR3nt: TGTGCCAGCAAACAGCCAAACACTGAAGCTTTCTTT
CDR3aa: CASKQPNTEAFF

d_gene: -
v_gene: TRBV29-1
abundance: -
j_gene: TRBJ1-2
CDR3nt: TGCAGCGTTGCTGGAGATACTTTTGGGTCTAACTATGGCTACACCTTC
CDR3aa: CSVAGDTFGSNYGYTF

d_gene: TRBD1
v_gene: TRBV19
abundance: -
j_gene: TRBJ1-2
CDR3nt: TGTGCCAGTAGTGGTACAGGGGGTCATGGCTACACCTTC
CDR3aa: CASSGTGGHGYTF

d_gene: TRBD2
v_gene: TRBV6-5
abundance: -
j_gene: TRBJ2-5
CDR3nt: TGTGCCAGCAGTTACGCGGGAGGTACGGAAGAGACCCAGTACTTC
CDR3aa: CASSYAGGTEETQYF

d_gene: -
v_gene: TRBV19
abundance: -
j_gene: TRBJ2-1
CDR3nt: TGTGCCAGCTGTAGCTCCTACAATGAGCAGTTCTTC
CDR3aa: CASCSSYNEQFF

d_gene: -
v_gene: TRBV6-5
abundance: -
j_gene: TRBJ1-1
CDR3nt: TGTGCCAGCAGTTACTCAGTTAGGAGTTTGACTGAAGCTTTCTTT
CDR3aa: CASSYSVRSLTEAFF

d_gene: -
v_gene: TRBV6-5
abundance: -
j_gene: TRBJ1-2
CDR3nt: TGTGCCAGCAGTTACGCAGGGCAGACGAACTATGGCTACACCTTC
CDR3aa: CASSYAGQTNYGYTF

d_gene: TRBD1
v_gene: TRBV6-4
abundance: -
j_gene: TRBJ1-2
CDR3nt: TGTGCCAGCAGACTACCAATGGACAGGGGAGTCTATGGCTACACCTTC
CDR3aa: CASRLPMDRGVYGYTF

d_gene: TRBD2
v_gene: TRBV13
abundance: -
j_gene: TRBJ2-3
CDR3nt: TGTGCCAGCAGCTTAAGGAGCGGGAGGAGCACAGATACGCAGTATTTT
CDR3aa: CASSLRSGRSTDTQYF

d_gene: -
v_gene: TRBV6-5
abundance: -
j_gene: TRBJ2-4
CDR3nt: TGTGCCAGCAGCCCTTTTCTAGCCAAAAACATTCAGTACTTC
CDR3aa: CASSPFLAKNIQYF

d_gene: TRBD1
v_gene: TRBV7-2
abundance: -
j_gene: TRBJ2-5
CDR3nt: TGTGCCAGCAGTCCCGGGACAGGCTACCAAGAGACCCAGTACTTC
CDR3aa: CASSPGTGYQETQYF

d_gene: -
v_gene: TRBV19
abundance: -
j_gene: TRBJ2-7
CDR3nt: TGTGCCAGTAGTATCTCTTCGTTCCCCGGCGGCGAGCAGTACTTC
CDR3aa: CASSISSFPGGEQYF

d_gene: -
v_gene: TRBV30
abundance: -
j_gene: TRBJ1-3
CDR3nt: TGTGCCTGCGGGGAGGGGAACTCTGGAAACACCATATATTTT
CDR3aa: CACGEGNSGNTIYF